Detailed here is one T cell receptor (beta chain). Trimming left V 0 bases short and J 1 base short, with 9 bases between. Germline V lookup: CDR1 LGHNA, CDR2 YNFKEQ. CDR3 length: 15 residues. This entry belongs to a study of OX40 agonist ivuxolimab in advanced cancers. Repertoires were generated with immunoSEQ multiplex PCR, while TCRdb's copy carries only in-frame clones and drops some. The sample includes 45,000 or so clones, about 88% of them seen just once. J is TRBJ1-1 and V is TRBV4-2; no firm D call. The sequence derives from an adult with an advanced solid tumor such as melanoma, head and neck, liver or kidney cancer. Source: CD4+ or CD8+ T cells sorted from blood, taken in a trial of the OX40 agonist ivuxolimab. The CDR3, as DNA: TGTGCCAGCAGCCAAGAGCGGGTTAAGAACACTGAAGCTTTCTTT. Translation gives CASSQERVKNTEAFF.